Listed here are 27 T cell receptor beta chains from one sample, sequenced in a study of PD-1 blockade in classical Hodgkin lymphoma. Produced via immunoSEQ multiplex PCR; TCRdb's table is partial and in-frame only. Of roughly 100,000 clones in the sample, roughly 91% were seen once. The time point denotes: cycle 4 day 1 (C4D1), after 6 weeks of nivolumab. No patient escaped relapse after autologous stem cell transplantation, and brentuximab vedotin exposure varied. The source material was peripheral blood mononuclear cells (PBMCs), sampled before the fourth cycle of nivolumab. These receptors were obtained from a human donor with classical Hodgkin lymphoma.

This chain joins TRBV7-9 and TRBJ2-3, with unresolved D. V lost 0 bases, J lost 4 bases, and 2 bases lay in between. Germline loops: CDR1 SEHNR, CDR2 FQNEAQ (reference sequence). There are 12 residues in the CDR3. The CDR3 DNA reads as TGTGCCAGCAGCTTAGCAGCAGATACGCAGTATTTT. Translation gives CASSLAADTQYF.

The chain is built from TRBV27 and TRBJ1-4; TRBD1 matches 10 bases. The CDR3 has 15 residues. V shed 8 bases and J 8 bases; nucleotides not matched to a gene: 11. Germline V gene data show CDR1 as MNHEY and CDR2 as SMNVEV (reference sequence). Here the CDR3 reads CASLTRTGGEEKLFF. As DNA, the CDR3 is TGTGCCAGCCTTACAAGGACAGGGGGAGAGGAAAAACTGTTTTTT. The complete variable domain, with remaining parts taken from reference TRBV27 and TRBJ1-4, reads EAQVTQNPRYLITVTGKKLTVTCSQNMNHEYMSWYRQDPGLGLRQIYYSMNVEVTDKGDVPEGYKVSRKEKRNFPLILESPSPNQTSLYFCASLTRTGGEEKLFFGSGTQLSVL.

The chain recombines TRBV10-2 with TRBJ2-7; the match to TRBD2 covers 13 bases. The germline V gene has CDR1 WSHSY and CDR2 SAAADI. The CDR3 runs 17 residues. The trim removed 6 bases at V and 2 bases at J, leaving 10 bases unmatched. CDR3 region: CASSIQGLAGTTYEQYF. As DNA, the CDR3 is TGCGCCAGCAGCATACAGGGACTAGCGGGGACCACCTACGAGCAGTACTTC.

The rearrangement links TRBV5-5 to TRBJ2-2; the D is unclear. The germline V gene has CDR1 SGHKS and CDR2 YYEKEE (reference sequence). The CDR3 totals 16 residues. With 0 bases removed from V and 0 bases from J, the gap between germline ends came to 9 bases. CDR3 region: CASSLEGRPNTGELFF. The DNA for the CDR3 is TGTGCCAGCAGCTTGGAGGGCAGACCGAACACCGGGGAGCTGTTTTTT.

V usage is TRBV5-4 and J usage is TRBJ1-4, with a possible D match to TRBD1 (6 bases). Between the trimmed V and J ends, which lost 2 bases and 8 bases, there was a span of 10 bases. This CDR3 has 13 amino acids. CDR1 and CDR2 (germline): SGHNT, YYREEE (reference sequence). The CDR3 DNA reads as TGTGCCAGCAGCTTACAGGGAAGGGAAAAACTGTTTTTT. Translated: CASSLQGREKLFF.

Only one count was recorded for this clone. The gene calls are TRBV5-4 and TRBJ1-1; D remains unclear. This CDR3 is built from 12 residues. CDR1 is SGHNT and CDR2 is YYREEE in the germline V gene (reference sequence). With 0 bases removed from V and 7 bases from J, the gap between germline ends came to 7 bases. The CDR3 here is CASSLGAVEAFF. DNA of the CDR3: TGTGCCAGCAGCTTGGGGGCAGTTGAAGCTTTCTTT.

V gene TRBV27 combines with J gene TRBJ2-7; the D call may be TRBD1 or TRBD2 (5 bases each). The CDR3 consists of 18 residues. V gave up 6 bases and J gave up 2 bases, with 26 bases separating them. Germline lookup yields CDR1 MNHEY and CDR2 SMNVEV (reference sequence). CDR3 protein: CASSLRDRLGDVAYEQYF. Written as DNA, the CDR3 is TGTGCCAGCAGCCTTAGGGACCGTTTGGGGGATGTAGCCTACGAGCAGTACTTC.

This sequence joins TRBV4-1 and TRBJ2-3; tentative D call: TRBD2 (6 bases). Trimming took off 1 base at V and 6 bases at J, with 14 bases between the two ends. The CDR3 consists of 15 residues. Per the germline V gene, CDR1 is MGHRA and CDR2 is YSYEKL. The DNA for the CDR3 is TGCGCCAGCAGCCAAGCCCAGACTAGAATGGATACGCAGTATTTT. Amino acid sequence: CASSQAQTRMDTQYF.

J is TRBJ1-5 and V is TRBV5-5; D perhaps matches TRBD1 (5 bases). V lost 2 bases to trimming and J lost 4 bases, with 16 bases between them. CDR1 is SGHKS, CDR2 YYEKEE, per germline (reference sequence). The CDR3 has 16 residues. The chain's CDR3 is CASSLGDSGRNQPQHF. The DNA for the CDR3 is TGTGCCAGCAGCTTAGGGGACTCGGGACGTAATCAGCCCCAGCATTTT.

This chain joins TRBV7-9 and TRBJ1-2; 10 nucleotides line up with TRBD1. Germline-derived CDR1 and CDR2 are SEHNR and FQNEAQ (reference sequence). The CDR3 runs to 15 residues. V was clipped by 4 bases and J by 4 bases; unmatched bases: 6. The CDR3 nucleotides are TGTGCCAGCAGCTATACCAGGGACAGGGGCTATGGCTACACCTTC. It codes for CASSYTRDRGYGYTF. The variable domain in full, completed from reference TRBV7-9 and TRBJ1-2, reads DTGVSQNPRHKITKRGQNVTFRCDPISEHNRLYWYRQTLGQGPEFLTYFQNEAQLEKSRLLSDRFSAERPKGSFSTLEIQRTEQGDSAMYLCASSYTRDRGYGYTFGSGTRLTVV.

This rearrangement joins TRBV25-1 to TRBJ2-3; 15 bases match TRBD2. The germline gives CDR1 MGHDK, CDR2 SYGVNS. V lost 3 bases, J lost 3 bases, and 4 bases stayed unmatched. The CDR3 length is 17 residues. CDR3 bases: TGTGCCAGCAGTGAGACCGGGACTAGCGGGAGGACAGATACGCAGTATTTT. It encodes CASSETGTSGRTDTQYF.

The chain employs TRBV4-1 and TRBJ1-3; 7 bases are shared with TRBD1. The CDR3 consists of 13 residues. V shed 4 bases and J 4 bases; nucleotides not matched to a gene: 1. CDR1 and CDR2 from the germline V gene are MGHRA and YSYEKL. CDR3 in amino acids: CASSLDRGNTIYF. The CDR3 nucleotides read TGCGCCAGCAGCCTGGACAGGGGAAACACCATATATTTT.

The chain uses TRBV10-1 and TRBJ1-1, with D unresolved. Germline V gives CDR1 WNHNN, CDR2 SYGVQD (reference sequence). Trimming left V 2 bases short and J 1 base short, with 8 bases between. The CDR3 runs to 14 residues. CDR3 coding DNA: TGCGCCAGCAGTGAGCTTGGGGAGAACACTGAAGCTTTCTTT. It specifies CASSELGENTEAFF.

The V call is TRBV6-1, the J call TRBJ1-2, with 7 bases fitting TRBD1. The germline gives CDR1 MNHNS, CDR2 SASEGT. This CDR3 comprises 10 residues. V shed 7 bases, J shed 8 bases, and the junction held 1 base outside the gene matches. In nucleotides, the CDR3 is TGTGCCAGCAACAGGGGAGGCTACACCTTC. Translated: CASNRGGYTF.

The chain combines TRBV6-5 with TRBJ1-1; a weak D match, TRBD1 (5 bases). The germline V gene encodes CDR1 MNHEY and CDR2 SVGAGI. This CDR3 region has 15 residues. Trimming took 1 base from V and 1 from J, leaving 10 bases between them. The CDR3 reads CASSYLGQGNTEAFF. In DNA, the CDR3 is TGTGCCAGCAGTTACTTAGGGCAGGGGAACACTGAAGCTTTCTTT.

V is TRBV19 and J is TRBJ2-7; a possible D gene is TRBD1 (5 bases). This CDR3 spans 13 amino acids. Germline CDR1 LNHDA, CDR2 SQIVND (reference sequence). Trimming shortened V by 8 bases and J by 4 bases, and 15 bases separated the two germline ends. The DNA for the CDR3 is TGTGCCAGTGGCGCAGGGCCGGGTTACGAGCAGTACTTC. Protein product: CASGAGPGYEQYF.

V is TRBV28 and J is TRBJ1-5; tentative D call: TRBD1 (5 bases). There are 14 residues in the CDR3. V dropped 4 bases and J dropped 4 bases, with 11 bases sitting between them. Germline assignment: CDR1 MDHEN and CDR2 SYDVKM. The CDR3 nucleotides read TGTGCCAGCAGTTACAGGTTATCAAATCAGCCCCAGCATTTT. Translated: CASSYRLSNQPQHF.

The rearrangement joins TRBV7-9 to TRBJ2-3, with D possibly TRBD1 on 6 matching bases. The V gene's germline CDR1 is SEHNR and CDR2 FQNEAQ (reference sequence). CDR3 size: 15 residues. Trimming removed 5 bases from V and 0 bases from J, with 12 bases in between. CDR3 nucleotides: TGTGCCAGCAGCCCCGGGGACACCAGCACAGATACGCAGTATTTT. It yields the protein CASSPGDTSTDTQYF.

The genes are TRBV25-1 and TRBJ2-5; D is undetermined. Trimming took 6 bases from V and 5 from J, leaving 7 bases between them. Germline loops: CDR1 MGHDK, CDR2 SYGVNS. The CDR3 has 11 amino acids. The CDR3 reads CASRMAETQYF. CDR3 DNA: TGTGCCAGCAGGATGGCGGAGACCCAGTACTTC.

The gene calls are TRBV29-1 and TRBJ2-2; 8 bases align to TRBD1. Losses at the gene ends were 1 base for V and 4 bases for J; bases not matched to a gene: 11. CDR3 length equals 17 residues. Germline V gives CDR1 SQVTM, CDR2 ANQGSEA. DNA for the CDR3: TGCAGCGTTGAAGGAGACAGGGGAGCTCCCCGCACCGGGGAGCTGTTTTTT. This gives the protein CSVEGDRGAPRTGELFF.

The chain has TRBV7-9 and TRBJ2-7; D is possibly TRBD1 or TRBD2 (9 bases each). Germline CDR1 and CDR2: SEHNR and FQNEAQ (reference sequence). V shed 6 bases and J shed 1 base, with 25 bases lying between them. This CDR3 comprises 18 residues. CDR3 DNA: TGTGCCAGCAGGCCGGGACAGGGCGCTAGCGGGGCTTCCTACGAGCAGTACTTC. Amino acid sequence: CASRPGQGASGASYEQYF.

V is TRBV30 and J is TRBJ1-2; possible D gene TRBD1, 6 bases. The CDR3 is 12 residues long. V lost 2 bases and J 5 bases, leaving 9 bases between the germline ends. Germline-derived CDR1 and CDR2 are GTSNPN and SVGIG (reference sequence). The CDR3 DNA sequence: TGTGCCTGGAGTACCACAGGGTATGGCTACACCTTC. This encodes CAWSTTGYGYTF. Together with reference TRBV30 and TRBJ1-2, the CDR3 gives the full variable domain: SQTIHQWPATLVQPVGSPLSLECTVEGTSNPNLYWYRQAAGRGLQLLFYSVGIGQISSEVPQNLSASRPQDRQFILSSKKLLLSDSGFYLCAWSTTGYGYTFGSGTRLTVV.

This chain's CDR3 is CASSLYQGRHTGELFF. CDR3 coding DNA: TGTGCCAGCAGCTTGTACCAGGGGCGGCACACCGGGGAGCTGTTTTTT. The chain carries TRBV7-6 and TRBJ2-2, with D possibly being TRBD1 (6 bases). V was pared by 3 bases and J by 3 bases, with 14 bases between. CDR3 size: 16 residues. Per germline, CDR1 SGHVS and CDR2 FNYEAQ.

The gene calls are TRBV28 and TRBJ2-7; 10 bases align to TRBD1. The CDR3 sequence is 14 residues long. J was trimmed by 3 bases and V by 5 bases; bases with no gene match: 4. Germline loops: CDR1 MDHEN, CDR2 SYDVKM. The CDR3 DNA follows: TGTGCCAGCAGTGGGACAGGGGCTCTCTACGAGCAGTACTTC. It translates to CASSGTGALYEQYF.

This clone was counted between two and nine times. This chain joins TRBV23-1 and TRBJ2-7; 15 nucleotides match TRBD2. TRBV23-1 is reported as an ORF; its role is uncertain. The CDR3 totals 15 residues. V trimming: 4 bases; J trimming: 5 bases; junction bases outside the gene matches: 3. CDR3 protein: CASSPGLAGGHEQYF. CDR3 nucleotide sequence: TGCGCCAGCAGTCCGGGACTAGCGGGAGGCCACGAGCAGTACTTC.

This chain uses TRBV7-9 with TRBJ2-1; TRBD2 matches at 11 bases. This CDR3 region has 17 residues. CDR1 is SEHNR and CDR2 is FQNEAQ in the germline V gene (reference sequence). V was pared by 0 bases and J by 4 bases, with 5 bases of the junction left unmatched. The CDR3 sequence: CASSLAPGLAEYNEQFF. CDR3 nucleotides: TGTGCCAGCAGCTTAGCCCCGGGACTAGCGGAGTACAATGAGCAGTTCTTC.

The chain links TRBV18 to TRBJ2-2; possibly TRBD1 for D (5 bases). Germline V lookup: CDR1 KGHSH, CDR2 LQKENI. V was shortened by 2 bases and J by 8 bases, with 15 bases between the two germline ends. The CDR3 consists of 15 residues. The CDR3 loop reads CASSPDPGNNGELFF. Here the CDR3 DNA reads TGTGCCAGCTCACCAGATCCAGGGAATAATGGGGAGCTGTTTTTT.